This TCR beta chain appears in the sequencing data of a study of regulatory T cells in long-lasting Graves disease. General study results and limits: It is possible that accuracy was reduced by the small size of the sample. The study found TRBV28, TRBJ1-2 and TRBJ2-5 favored in persistent disease.

CDR3 size: 18 residues. The V segment lost 0 bases and the J segment 0 bases; nucleotides outside the gene matches: 7. Per the germline V gene, CDR1 is LGHDT and CDR2 is YNNKEL (reference sequence). On this clonotype: What it recognizes is unknown.

This sample's time point: persistent/refractory GD, antithyroid drugs over 5 years with positive TRAb. Making the TCR library involved RNA that had been extracted from PBMCs. Investigators report Graves' disease was diagnosed under American Thyroid Association guidelines. The TCR beta library used iRepertoire HTBI primers with Arm-PCR amplification of CDR3. TCRdb recomputed calls from the multiplex PCR reads with MiXCR, one row per CDR3 protein. The table includes about 660,000 distinct CDR3 sequences, about 32% detected once. The source was peripheral blood mononuclear cells (PBMCs), collected when the disease was refractory, from a patient treated with antithyroid drugs. The sequence derives from a female donor with Graves disease. The chain has TRBV3-1 and TRBJ2-5; TRBD2 matches 10 bases. This chain's CDR3 is CASSQESLAGANQETQYF. The CDR3 DNA follows: TGTGCCAGCAGCCAAGAATCCCTAGCGGGAGCCAACCAAGAGACCCAGTACTTC.